This note documents a single T cell receptor (beta chain) sequence. The data derive from a study of blood T cell repertoires in COVID-19. About the study: Sites in the United States, Italy and Spain provided acute and convalescent COVID-19 samples. In each case, the material was cDNA or gDNA derived from T cells, B-cell-depleted T cells, or PBMCs.

Original data processing: The assay estimated nucleated cells by amplifying reference gene primers. Method: immunoSEQ multiplex PCR; TCRdb's copy keeps in-frame clones and lacks some. For V, J and clone size, that table is used; D and trimming come from the DNA. The sample shows about 48,000 clones, 70% to 90% of them seen only once. The CDR3 loop spans 15 amino acids. The ends lost 6 bases at V and 3 bases at J; junction bases unmatched: 9. Germline-derived CDR1 and CDR2 are SGHNT and YENEEA. The source of this sequence is a woman at least 80 years old with acute or convalescent COVID-19. Specimen: peripheral blood. The V and J genes are TRBV11-3 and TRBJ1-1; 8 positions match TRBD1. The CDR3 nucleotides read TGTGCCAGCAGTTCCGGGACAGGACCTTACACTGAAGCTTTCTTT. Its protein product is CASSSGTGPYTEAFF.